The rows below give T cell receptor beta chains drawn from one sample of a study. TCRdb independently ran MiXCR on the 5' RACE reads; one entry per CDR3 protein. The sample lists 30,000 or so distinct CDR3 sequences; roughly a quarter were seen once. Sequenced input: tumor-infiltrating Tregs sorted from the breast tumor. These receptors all come from a female donor with breast cancer. CDR3s leave out the opening cysteine and the closing phenylalanine or tryptophan. The order of the fields is V gene, D gene, J gene, CDR3 protein. D genes are given only for firm matches.

TRBV5-1,TRBD1,TRBJ1-5,ASSLGQGSQPQH
TRBV18,TRBD1,TRBJ1-1,ASSPLPTGGNTEAF
TRBV9,NA,TRBJ1-1,ASSVERQGEAS
TRBV5-4,NA,TRBJ2-1,ASSSIGAYNEQF
TRBV12-3/TRBV12-4,TRBD2,TRBJ2-1,ASSSTSGSLNEQF
TRBV6-5,TRBD1,TRBJ1-1,ASSEQGVNTEAF
TRBV7-2,TRBD2,TRBJ2-1,ASSLDGLAGGSSYNEQF
TRBV6-5,NA,TRBJ2-7,ASRGLPGDRRGYEQY
TRBV19,NA,TRBJ1-1,ASSRGGGGTEAF
TRBV6-5,NA,TRBJ2-3,ASSWSYEEGTDTQY
TRBV30,NA,TRBJ2-1,AWTSVKEQF
TRBV11-1,TRBD2,TRBJ2-1,ASSLSAGAYNEQF
TRBV12-3/TRBV12-4,NA,TRBJ2-7,ASKTGIFREQY
TRBV6-4,NA,TRBJ1-1,ASSEVQGTEAF
TRBV6-5,NA,TRBJ1-1,ASSYIGNTEAF
TRBV12-3/TRBV12-4,TRBD1,TRBJ2-7,ASSLRDRGYEQY
TRBV3-1,NA,TRBJ2-1,ASSQGWLGHNEQF
TRBV6-5,NA,TRBJ1-3,ASSNTGPGNTIY
TRBV5-5,TRBD1,TRBJ2-2,ASQGATGELF
TRBV5-1,NA,TRBJ2-2,ASSLEAALAGELF
TRBV25-1,NA,TRBJ1-1,ASSLPGGDTEAF
TRBV7-2,TRBD1,TRBJ1-5,ASTGQGLQPQH
TRBV7-8,TRBD2,TRBJ2-5,ASSRGRTKETQY
TRBV28,NA,TRBJ1-3,ASSLGDRLSGNTIY
TRBV11-3,NA,TRBJ2-1,ASSPGHLSSYNEQF
TRBV20-1,NA,TRBJ1-1,SARAGGGVNTEAF
TRBV10-3,TRBD2,TRBJ2-1,AISEGAGGPSGEQF
TRBV12-3/TRBV12-4,NA,TRBJ2-5,ASSRQGLETQY
TRBV15,NA,TRBJ1-4,ATSSKLRGVEKLY
TRBV4-2,TRBD1,TRBJ1-5,ASSYGDRGLSYSNQPQH
TRBV4-2,NA,TRBJ1-4,ASSRAGEKLF
TRBV7-9,TRBD2,TRBJ2-1,ASSTKLAGVGNNEQF
TRBV20-1,NA,TRBJ2-5,SARDFGVETQY
TRBV30,NA,TRBJ1-4,AWSHREKLF
TRBV11-2,NA,TRBJ2-2,ASSRSVGPRIPGSCF
TRBV6-5,NA,TRBJ2-7,ASSRQGGYGRY
TRBV24-1,NA,TRBJ1-2,ATSEDNYGYT
TRBV6-1,NA,TRBJ1-5,ASSKSGSTGRYSNQPQH
TRBV10-3,TRBD2,TRBJ2-3,AISDSPGRGWVSDTQY
TRBV5-1,TRBD2,TRBJ2-1,ASSPTTSGSSYDEQF
TRBV9,NA,TRBJ2-3,ASSVNVGGPDTQY
TRBV6-6,NA,TRBJ1-1,ASSPRARNTEAF
TRBV28,TRBD2,TRBJ2-7,ASSSSGRYEQY
TRBV4-1,TRBD2,TRBJ2-1,ASSQVDMGLAGGNEQF
TRBV29-1,TRBD2,TRBJ2-3,SGYTLAGVRNTQY
TRBV5-1,TRBD2,TRBJ2-1,ASSLSGRSSYNEQF
TRBV20-1,TRBD2,TRBJ2-2,SATSGANTGELF
TRBV4-2,TRBD1,TRBJ1-1,ASSQRTGDTEAF
TRBV19,NA,TRBJ1-3,ASSIPSSGNTIY
TRBV12-3/TRBV12-4,TRBD1,TRBJ2-7,ASSEAGTAAYEQY
TRBV7-9,NA,TRBJ2-1,ASSLASSHYNEQF
TRBV6-5,TRBD2,TRBJ2-7,ASSELAGRGEQY
TRBV7-9,NA,TRBJ2-1,ASSPDYNEQF
TRBV20-1,TRBD2,TRBJ2-7,SARVGRGPPH
TRBV12-3/TRBV12-4,NA,TRBJ1-3,ASSSPSTGLSSGNTIY
TRBV7-3,TRBD1,TRBJ2-1,ASSPGQEYNGQF
TRBV24-1,TRBD1,TRBJ2-5,ATSDTRGGQGNRETQY
TRBV25-1,NA,TRBJ1-1,ASSEGVNTEAF
TRBV7-8,NA,TRBJ2-5,ASSLAGTDGETQY